A single sample is the source of the 5 T cell receptor beta chains below, sequenced in a study of blood T cell repertoires in COVID-19. TCRdb keeps only in-frame clones here, not all; method: immunoSEQ multiplex PCR. The data show roughly 230,000 clones, roughly 84% seen once. The sequenced sample consisted of PBMCs or T cells enriched from blood (not recorded which). Every receptor here comes from a man aged 25 to 40 in a cohort exposed to, infected with or recovered from COVID-19 (not recorded which).

As concerns this clone: The junction and the germline gene differ at one end; a read error may be behind it. The chain combines TRBV6-5 with TRBJ1-2; weak D call: TRBD1 (5 bases). CDR3 size: 13 residues. The V gene's germline CDR1 is MNHEY and CDR2 SVGAGI. CDR3: CASRSLGLYVYTF. As DNA, the CDR3 is TGTGCCAGCAGGTCCCTGGGGCTCTATGTCTACACCTTC.

The V call is TRBV3-1 (or the pseudogene TRBV3-2), the J call TRBJ2-7; 7 bases align to TRBD2. Germline V gene data show CDR1 as LGHDT and CDR2 as YNNKEL (reference sequence). The CDR3 has 15 amino acids. The J segment lost 0 bases and the V segment lost 2 bases, leaving 4 bases of the junction unmatched. CDR3 in DNA: TGTGCCAGCAGCCAAACCCTAGCGGTCTCCTACGAGCAGTACTTC. Residues: CASSQTLAVSYEQYF.

The chain combines TRBV28 with TRBJ1-2, with D tentatively TRBD1 (6 bases). Trimming took 7 bases from V and 0 from J, leaving 15 bases between them. There are 15 residues in the CDR3. In germline, CDR1 is MDHEN, CDR2 SYDVKM. The CDR3 DNA reads TGTGCCAGCATTCGAAGGGGGATTTCTAACTATGGCTACACCTTC. Its protein product is CASIRRGISNYGYTF.

The V and J genes are TRBV9 and TRBJ2-1, with D possibly being TRBD2 (6 bases). Trimming left V 4 bases short and J 5 bases short, with 7 bases between. The CDR3 is made up of 12 amino acids. CDR1 SGDLS and CDR2 YYNGEE come from the germline V gene. The DNA for the CDR3 is TGTGCCAGCAGCTTAGCGGACAATGAGCAGTTCTTC. Its translation: CASSLADNEQFF.

The genes are TRBV6-5 and TRBJ1-2; 7 positions match TRBD1. V lost 2 bases, J lost 8 bases, and 11 bases stayed unmatched. Looked up from germline, CDR1 is MNHEY and CDR2 is SVGAGI. This CDR3 has 15 residues. In DNA form, the CDR3 reads TGTGCCAGCAGTTACCACCACAGGGGACGGGGGGGCTACACCTTC. Protein: CASSYHHRGRGGYTF.